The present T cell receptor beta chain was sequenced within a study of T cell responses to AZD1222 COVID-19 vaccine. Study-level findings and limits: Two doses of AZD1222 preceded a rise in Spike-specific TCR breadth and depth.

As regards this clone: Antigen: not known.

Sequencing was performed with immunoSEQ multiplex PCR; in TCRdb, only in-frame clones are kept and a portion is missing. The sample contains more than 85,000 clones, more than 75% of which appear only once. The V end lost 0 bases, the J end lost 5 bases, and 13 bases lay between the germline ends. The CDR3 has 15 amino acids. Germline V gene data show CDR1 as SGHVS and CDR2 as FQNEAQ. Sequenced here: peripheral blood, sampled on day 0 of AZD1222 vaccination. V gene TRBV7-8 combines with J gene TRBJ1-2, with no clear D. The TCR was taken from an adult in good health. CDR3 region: CASSLAGPPLYGYTF. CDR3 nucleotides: TGTGCCAGCAGCTTAGCGGGCCCCCCACTTTATGGCTACACCTTC.